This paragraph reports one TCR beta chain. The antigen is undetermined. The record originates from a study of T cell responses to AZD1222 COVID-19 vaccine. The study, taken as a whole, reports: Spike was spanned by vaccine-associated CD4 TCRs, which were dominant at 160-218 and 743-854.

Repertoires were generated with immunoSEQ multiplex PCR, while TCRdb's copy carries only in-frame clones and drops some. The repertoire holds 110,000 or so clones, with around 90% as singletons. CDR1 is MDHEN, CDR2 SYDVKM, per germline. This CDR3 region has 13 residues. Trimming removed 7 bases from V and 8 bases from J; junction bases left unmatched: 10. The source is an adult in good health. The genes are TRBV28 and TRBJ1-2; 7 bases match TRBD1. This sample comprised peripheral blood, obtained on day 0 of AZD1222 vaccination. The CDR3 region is CASNTGTAAGYTF. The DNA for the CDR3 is TGTGCCAGCAATACCGGGACAGCGGCGGGCTACACCTTC.